This entry features one T cell receptor beta chain sequence. Its antigen target is currently unknown. No base-level quality is on record; no much larger clone is a single base apart. Compared with germline, V lacks 2 bases and J lacks 2 bases; bases without a gene match: 5. From the cysteine up to the phenylalanine, the CDR3 has a length of 15 residues. CDR3 DNA is the only sequence kept; it has 45 bases, read in frame from the first base. The germline V gene specifies SGDLS as CDR1 and YYNGEE as CDR2. The cohort comprised some 680 healthy bone marrow donors. Cohort members were all nominally healthy when sampled, although unrecorded immune exposures were likely present. The donor tested CMV seropositive, placing the donor among the 290 or so seropositive members of the cohort. Every donor gave a peripheral blood sample, and the peripheral blood mononuclear cells from that sample were used for TCR beta sequencing. The Qiagen DNeasy Blood Extraction Kit was used to extract genomic DNA from the blood cell samples.

This sample is drawn from a study of cytomegalovirus exposure and HLA in healthy donors (dated by TCRdb to 2016 to 2017). Describing the broader study: An earlier analysis of 587 of the donors reported approximately 260 Gb of sequence data and approximately 120 million unique TCR beta sequences obtained from roughly 170 million T cells. Of the roughly 400 genotyped donors, approximately 83% fell in the genetic ancestry cluster associated with self-reported Caucasian donors. Several DR-DQ haplotypes were handled as single units for association and clustering because linkage in the cohort was strong. Among around 400 genotyped donors of the cohort, an average of approximately 240,000 unique TCR beta nucleotide sequences were sequenced per donor, roughly a sixth of them non-productive. The study was designed to test whether signatures of past pathogen exposure could be identified by cataloging public T cell receptors. Every repertoire in the discovery cohort had been generated on one and the same sequencing platform. In the later analysis, no new phenotypic data were used to find candidate immune exposures; instead, reliance was placed on TCR beta sequences and their occurrence across donors. A separate validation cohort of over a hundred different subjects was used in addition to the 666-subject first cohort. High-throughput TCR immunosequencing, statistical association of individual TCRs with disease status, and machine learning were combined to predict cytomegalovirus infection status. The T cell repertoires of roughly 660 subjects were profiled by immunosequencing and related to cytomegalovirus serostatus. About 300 gigabases of sequencing data and tens of millions of unique TCR sequences were included in an early release covering 500 to 750 HLA-typed donors. HLA typing covered class I and class II loci at four-digit resolution. To study patterns of TCR occurrence, a later analysis re-analyzed previously published TCR beta repertoires from 650 to 750 donors and added high-resolution HLA genotyping. An earlier analysis of roughly 580 of the donors used high-throughput TCR beta sequencing to judge whether each TCR beta V gene segment behaved as functional or pseudogenic. Donor age, sex, ethnicity and CMV serostatus were collected together with the repertoire data. Genome-wide SNP genotypes for about three fifths of the 666 donors were used in a later genetic analysis, which treated that subset as a discovery cohort. Typing coverage varied by locus: roughly 629-640 donors for A, B, C, DRB1 and DQB1; roughly 510 for DQA1; over 600 for DPA1; approximately 450 for DPB1.

What the research found in general, with its limitations: A later analysis associated about 16,000 TCR beta sequences with specific HLA alleles at a false discovery rate of 0.05. The sequencing pipeline was judged likely to have produced a cluster of highly shared sequence variants as a technical artifact. In a later analysis, several top co-occurrence clusters were reported to appear linked to parvovirus B19, influenza, CMV and Epstein-Barr virus. In a later analysis, HLA-associated TCR beta chains showed more clonal expansion and lower generation probabilities than non-associated chains that were equally common. A few of the identified cytomegalovirus-associated TCR beta chains were confirmed in vitro to be specific for cytomegalovirus antigens. The study gave a list of around 170 TCR beta chains associated with cytomegalovirus. The presence/absence analyses assumed that sequencing depth was roughly uniform across donors, and that assumption may not be true. In a later genetic analysis, a missense DCLRE1C variant was associated with V-gene and J-gene trimming of TCR beta chains, and the association was replicated in an independent cohort. According to a later analysis, most CMV-associated TCR beta chains appeared to be HLA-restricted, and the HLA associations seemed to be driven largely by CMV exposure. Because counts were too low, roughly 16 rarely observed V segments, including chromosome 9 orphons, were excluded from the earlier analysis of several hundred of the donors. According to a later analysis, TCR association rates differed among HLA loci, with DRB1 alleles showing the most associated TCRs and HLA-C alleles showing the fewest. Because HLA typing was unavailable for some donors at each locus, only the typed subset was used in association tests. A further reported finding was that TCR beta sequences accurately predicted the HLA-A and HLA-B alleles for most subjects in the first cohort. An earlier analysis of some 560 of the donors showed that most TCR beta V segments appeared in productive rearrangements either about 87% or about 30% of the time, which broadly matched IMGT annotations. Most TCR sequences were observed very rarely across donors, whereas some public TCRs were present in many individuals. A later genetic analysis reported fewer N-insertions in productive TCRs among donors in an Asian-associated ancestry cluster than the approximately 700-donor mean. Strong co-occurrence of HLA alleles, especially DR and DQ, made assigning TCR associations to individual alleles difficult. In this cohort, only TCR beta chains were sequenced, and detectable features were limited by the absence of alpha or paired-chain data. Correlated functional status among segregating V segments might reflect linkage disequilibrium, but an unknown experimental factor could not be ruled out. In both the original and validation cohorts, the classifier was reported to diagnose cytomegalovirus status with high specificity and sensitivity. Immune exposure information for the cohort was limited to CMV serostatus. It was suggested by the authors that the approach could potentially be generalized to other disease states and immunological phenotypes. Some IMGT-functional V segments, including TRBV6-2 and TRBV6-3, could not be distinguished by the 87-base-pair reads and were therefore excluded.

The protocol used for the library was the immunoSEQ multiplex PCR assay. For the multiplex PCR, a mixture combining 60 forward primers for TCR Vbeta segments and 13 reverse primers for TCR Jbeta segments was used. Amplification of the CDR3 region of rearranged TCR beta genes was performed with a multiplex PCR assay on genomic DNA. Amplified TCR beta libraries were sequenced as 87-base-pair reads on the Illumina HiSeq System. The authors processed their data as follows. A later analysis tallied some 79 million unique TCR beta chains across the 600 to 700 repertoires, and approximately 9.9 million of those chains were shared by two or more donors. A nearest-neighbor algorithm error-corrected the raw reads and collapsed the reads into unique sequences, merging closely related sequences to remove PCR and sequencing errors. V, D and J gene segments were assigned by aligning CDR3 sequences to IMGT reference sequences. For a sequence to be retained, at least a six-nucleotide match to both a V gene segment and a J gene segment was required. A rearrangement counted as productive if the CDR3 had no stop codons and remained in frame with V and J, and every other rearrangement counted as non-productive. Following IMGT convention, CDR3 was defined as the stretch from the second conserved V-encoded cysteine to the conserved J-encoded phenylalanine. Sequences without an unambiguous match to a single V gene segment were excluded from the earlier analysis of over 500 of the donors. In an earlier analysis of several hundred of the donors, V segments were called functional above 56.7% productive rearrangements and were called segregating when the between-donor standard deviation exceeded 5%. To diagnose cytomegalovirus status from the catalog of TCR beta chain sequences, a statistical classification framework was built. In a later analysis, V and J genes were assigned by comparing TCR nucleotide sequences against IMGT/GENE-DB human TR gene sequences. In a later analysis, CDR3 sequences and most-parsimonious VDJ recombination scenarios were assigned using the TCRdist pipeline. A later analysis defined each TCR beta chain by its CDR3 amino acid sequence plus V-gene family, and excluded reads lacking a unique V-gene family. In a later analysis, 500 to 650 highly shared, low-generation-probability nucleotide sequences were removed to address suspected cross-contamination and a sequencing artifact. In a later analysis, a clonal expansion index was calculated for each public chain from normalized within-repertoire ranks of inferred template counts. In a later analysis, generation probabilities were computed with a VDJ recombination model fitted to out-of-frame rearrangements, and the resulting probabilities were checked against IGoR. In a later analysis, hypergeometric tests were used to score TCR-TCR, TCR-HLA and TCR-CMV co-occurrence, with a repertoire-size bias correction applied to TCR pairs. In a later analysis, false discovery rates were estimated by permuting HLA or CMV assignments 20 times. A later analysis grouped co-occurring TCRs with DBSCAN, adding TCRdist sequence similarity when clustering within HLA-allele-positive subsets. Repertoires with fewer than 30,000 or more than 120,000 public chains were left out of co-occurrence clustering, as were a few repertoires with anomalous nucleotide sharing. The immuneACCESS repertoire file appears here via TCRdb, limited to in-frame rearrangements. These files lack a portion of the clones; in checked studies, under half of the deficit traces to unresolved V genes, and the cause of the others is not known. V, J and clone size are taken as reported in that table, and D and trimming were inferred from the DNA itself. This sample comprises around 150,000 clones, about 79% of them detected only once. The ten largest clones take up nearly 6.5% of the sample.

This TCR derives from a man aged 45-65 years in good health and CMV-seropositive. Material for sequencing was PBMCs. Recombination linked TRBV9 to TRBJ2-5; 8 junctional bases match TRBD1. The nucleotide sequence is TGTGCCAGCAGCGTCTACAGGGGGTTTCAAGAGACCCAGTACTTC. Translated, it reads CASSVYRGFQETQYF.